This TCR beta chain was sequenced during a study of shared clonotypes between healthy human individuals. Study-level results: Limitation of the genetic and exposure-history diversity represented came from the few donors.

Genomic DNA from unsorted samples was obtained from 70 million to 90 million PBMCs (per sample). V lost 1 base to trimming and J lost 1 base; unmatched junction nucleotides: 21. This CDR3 comprises 21 residues. Germline V CDR1 and CDR2: KGHSH, LQKENI. This clone was detected once. What it binds is not known. Assay execution proceeded at the deep level. TCRdb keeps only in-frame clones here, not all; method: immunoSEQ multiplex PCR. This sample yields under 600,000 clones, of which around 78% are seen a single time; approximately 12% belongs to the top ten. The genes are TRBV18 and TRBJ2-7, with 8 bases fitting TRBD2. This TCR was sampled from a middle-aged woman in good health. Some clones in this sample may be carry-over from other donors' samples. Sequencing used PBMCs. As DNA, the CDR3 is TGTGCCAGCTCACCACGGGCTTTCAGCGGGAGCTCTCTCGGGAAATCCTACGAGCAGTACTTC. It yields the protein CASSPRAFSGSSLGKSYEQYF. Variable domain in full (rest from reference TRBV18 and TRBJ2-7): NAGVMQNPRHLVRRRGQEARLRCSPMKGHSHVYWYRQLPEEGLKFMVYLQKENIIDESGMPKERFSAEFPKEGPSILRIQQVVRGDSAAYFCASSPRAFSGSSLGKSYEQYFGPGTRLTVT.